A single sample is the source of the 16 T cell receptor beta chains below, sequenced in a study of long-term antiretroviral therapy in people with HIV. The immunoSEQ assay was v3.0, run at survey level. Produced via immunoSEQ multiplex PCR; TCRdb's table is partial and in-frame only. This table holds some 20,000 clones, about three quarters found once. Sequences were derived from unsorted PBMCs, sampled 2.9 years after starting antiretroviral therapy. The source is a woman in her twenties or thirties with HIV.

This sequence joins TRBV7-9 and TRBJ2-5; unclear D gene. V was cut by 0 bases and J by 2 bases, with 10 bases left in between. The germline V gene encodes CDR1 SEHNR and CDR2 FQNEAQ (reference sequence). There are 15 residues in the CDR3. CDR3 sequence reads: CASSLAITPQETQYF. CDR3 in DNA: TGTGCCAGCAGCTTAGCGATAACACCTCAAGAGACCCAGTACTTC.

The J gene is TRBJ1-3, the V gene TRBV9, with D possibly being TRBD1 (5 bases). Deletions cut 0 bases from V and 1 base from J, with 8 bases between. The germline V gene encodes CDR1 SGDLS and CDR2 YYNGEE. The CDR3 covers 15 residues. This CDR3 reads CASSVDGGSGNTIYF. DNA of the CDR3: TGTGCCAGCAGCGTAGATGGGGGGTCTGGAAACACCATATATTTT.

This chain connects TRBV5-1 to TRBJ1-1; D not certain. Trimming took off 4 bases at V and 2 bases at J, with 12 bases between the two ends. The CDR3 runs to 14 residues. CDR1 is SGHRS and CDR2 is YFSETQ in the germline V gene. CDR3 nucleotide sequence: TGCGCCAGCAGCCCTCTGCAAACCAACACTGAAGCTTTCTTT. It translates to CASSPLQTNTEAFF.

This clone has only a few counts. CDR3 DNA: TGTGCCAGCAGTTACCTCAATTCACCCCTCCACTTT. This codes for CASSYLNSPLHF. This rearrangement joins TRBV6-5 to TRBJ1-6, with D uncertain. This CDR3 comprises 12 residues. V was trimmed by 2 bases and J by 7 bases, leaving 3 bases between them. CDR1 is MNHEY, CDR2 SVGAGI, per germline.

CDR3 in amino acids: CATTRDRGTDTQYF. As DNA, the CDR3 is TGTGCCACCACGCGGGACAGAGGCACAGATACGCAGTATTTT. The chain combines TRBV6-5 with TRBJ2-3, with a tentative D call TRBD1 (7 bases). This CDR3 is built from 14 residues. The germline V gene encodes CDR1 MNHEY and CDR2 SVGAGI. Trimming cost V 10 bases and J 1 base, with 15 bases left between them.

The chain is built from TRBV6-5 and TRBJ2-7; 10 bases agree with TRBD1. Germline CDR1 and CDR2: MNHEY and SVGAGI. The CDR3 has 15 residues. V lost 5 bases and J lost 3; bases outside the gene matches: 7. This CDR3 reads CASSSGDRGFYEQYF. The CDR3 DNA follows: TGTGCCAGCAGTAGCGGGGACAGGGGCTTCTACGAGCAGTACTTC.

V is TRBV9 and J is TRBJ2-2, with 9 bases matching TRBD1. Germline V gene lookup returns CDR1 SGDLS and CDR2 YYNGEE. Unmatched junction bases numbered 3, after V lost 1 base and J lost 5 bases. The CDR3 spans 15 residues. For the CDR3, the DNA is TGTGCCAGCAGCGTAAAGACAGGGGGGACCGGGGAGCTGTTTTTT. As protein: CASSVKTGGTGELFF.

The rearrangement uses TRBV30 and TRBJ1-2, with unresolved D. The CDR3 runs 12 residues. Germline CDR1 is GTSNPN and CDR2 is SVGIG (reference sequence). V lost 2 bases and J lost 4, with 8 bases in between. This CDR3 reads CAWSPRGYGYTF. CDR3 sequence (DNA): TGTGCCTGGAGTCCCCGGGGCTATGGCTACACCTTC.

The genes are TRBV4-2 and TRBJ2-7; 8 bases are shared with TRBD2. J was trimmed by 4 bases and V by 6 bases; bases with no gene match: 26. There are 20 residues in the CDR3. Per germline, CDR1 LGHNA and CDR2 YNFKEQ. In DNA form, the CDR3 reads TGTGCCAGCAGGGATCCGGGACTGGTCTACCGCTCGGGACTAGGGTACGAGCAGTACGTC. Its protein is CASRDPGLVYRSGLGYEQYV.

CDR3 sequence (DNA): TGTGCCAGCAGCTTTGGACAGGGGAACACTGAAGCTTTCTTT. The encoded protein is CASSFGQGNTEAFF. The gene calls are TRBV5-6 and TRBJ1-1, with 8 positions matching TRBD1. Trimming at V came to 2 bases and at J to 1 base, leaving 1 base not matched to a gene. Per germline, CDR1 SGHDT and CDR2 YYEEEE. The CDR3 consists of 14 residues.

The chain couples TRBV5-1 to TRBJ2-3, with a tentative D call TRBD2 (6 bases). V lost 2 bases, J lost 4 bases, and 14 bases lay in between. Germline values: CDR1 SGHRS, CDR2 YFSETQ. The CDR3 covers 15 residues. The CDR3 protein is CASSFQLPGADTQYF. CDR3 bases: TGCGCCAGCAGCTTCCAACTCCCGGGGGCAGATACGCAGTATTTT.

The chain joins TRBV10-2 to TRBJ2-3, with 7 bases that match TRBD2. The CDR3 spans 14 residues. Germline V gene sequence: CDR1 WSHSY, CDR2 SAAADI. Unmatched junction bases numbered 9, after V lost 6 bases and J lost 6 bases. CDR3 sequence reads: CASSLGLEPDTQYF. The CDR3 DNA reads TGCGCCAGCAGCCTCGGACTAGAGCCCGATACGCAGTATTTT.

In its sample, this clone was seen a few times. The chain employs TRBV6-5 and TRBJ2-1; D is unclear. The CDR3 is made up of 15 amino acids. Germline lookup yields CDR1 MNHEY and CDR2 SVGAGI. V was trimmed by 6 bases and J by 5 bases, leaving 17 bases between them. The CDR3 protein is CASRPTKAVNNEQFF. For the CDR3, the DNA is TGTGCCAGCAGACCCACCAAAGCTGTAAACAATGAGCAGTTCTTC.

V and J are TRBV30 and TRBJ2-1; D unclear. V was shortened by 2 bases and J by 0 bases, with 8 bases between the two germline ends. The CDR3 is 14 residues long. Germline V lookup: CDR1 GTSNPN, CDR2 SVGIG (reference sequence). Written as DNA, the CDR3 is TGTGCCTGGAGTCCGACGAGCTCCTACAATGAGCAGTTCTTC. It yields the protein CAWSPTSSYNEQFF. Drawing the rest from reference TRBV30 and TRBJ2-1, the complete variable domain is SQTIHQWPATLVQPVGSPLSLECTVEGTSNPNLYWYRQAAGRGLQLLFYSVGIGQISSEVPQNLSASRPQDRQFILSSKKLLLSDSGFYLCAWSPTSSYNEQFFGPGTRLTVL.

The chain uses TRBV18 and TRBJ1-3, with 8 bases that match TRBD1. CDR1 and CDR2 (germline): KGHSH, LQKENI. With 3 bases clipped from V and 2 bases from J, the junction kept 15 bases outside the gene matches. CDR3 length equals 19 residues. CDR3 loop: CASSPTGPENRGTGNTIYF. DNA for the CDR3: TGTGCCAGCTCACCGACGGGACCTGAAAACAGGGGGACTGGAAACACCATATATTTT.

V is TRBV6-5 and J is TRBJ1-6; the D gene is possibly TRBD1 (6 bases). This CDR3 is 15 amino acids long. Germline V gene lookup returns CDR1 MNHEY and CDR2 SVGAGI. V was trimmed by 3 bases and J by 6 bases, leaving 12 bases between them. As DNA, the CDR3 is TGTGCCAGCAGTTATGGTCAGGGGAGTAATTCACCCCTCCACTTT. Its protein product is CASSYGQGSNSPLHF.